A selection of T cell receptor beta chains follows, all from one sample in a study of T cells in Graves' hyperthyroidism and ophthalmopathy. In TCRdb, the multiplex PCR reads were re-called with MiXCR into one record per CDR3 protein. The sample shows 550,000 to 800,000 distinct CDR3 sequences, about 18% of them seen only once. Sequenced input: blood. Receptors were obtained from a man aged 50 to 60 with Graves' hyperthyroidism. Each CDR3 is given with its conserved first and last residue. D genes are given only for firm matches. Size tells how often a clone was seen (once, few, many) or the class of an expanded clone, and some rows leave it out.

j_gene,v_gene,abundance,d_gene,CDR3aa,CDR3nt
TRBJ2-7,TRBV28,many,TRBD2,CASSPGLHYEQYF,TGTGCCAGCAGTCCGGGACTACACTACGAGCAGTACTTC
TRBJ2-1,TRBV6-1,NA,NA,CASNSGAHEQFF,TGTGCCAGCAACTCCGGGGCCCATGAGCAGTTCTTC
TRBJ2-3,TRBV28,many,NA,CASSLTSVVSTDTQYF,TGTGCCAGCAGTTTAACGTCAGTTGTTAGCACAGATACGCAGTATTTT
TRBJ1-2,TRBV20-1,many,TRBD1,CSARDTQGNYGYTF,TGCAGTGCTAGAGATACACAGGGGAACTATGGCTACACCTTC
TRBJ2-5,TRBV20-1,many,TRBD2,CSATGLAGVETQYF,TGCAGTGCTACGGGACTAGCGGGAGTGGAGACCCAGTACTTC
TRBJ2-5,TRBV19,many,NA,CASRRDGITTETQYF,TGTGCCAGTAGAAGGGACGGGATAACTACGGAGACCCAGTACTTC
TRBJ2-7,TRBV6-1,few,NA,CASSQGRAGVTYEQYF,TGTGCCAGCAGCCAGGGGAGGGCAGGGGTCACCTACGAGCAGTACTTC
TRBJ1-1,TRBV5-1,many,NA,CASRISGNTEAFF,TGCGCCAGCAGGATATCGGGGAACACTGAAGCTTTCTTT
TRBJ2-2,TRBV29-1,many,NA,CSATTLYTGELFF,TGCAGCGCTACGACCCTCTACACCGGGGAGCTGTTTTTT
TRBJ1-2,TRBV28,few,NA,CASSYARQVPYGYTF,TGTGCCAGCAGCTATGCCCGACAGGTCCCCTATGGCTACACCTTC
TRBJ2-3,TRBV20-1,NA,TRBD2,CSARSRLAGLSDTQYF,TGCAGTGCTAGATCCCGGCTAGCGGGTTTGTCAGATACGCAGTATTTT
TRBJ2-3,TRBV2,many,TRBD2,CASSERPGLAPDTQYF,TGTGCCAGCAGTGAACGACCGGGACTAGCCCCAGATACGCAGTATTTT
TRBJ2-5,TRBV14,many,NA,CASSQDNSVQETQYF,TGTGCCAGCAGCCAAGATAATAGCGTTCAAGAGACCCAGTACTTC
TRBJ2-1,TRBV20-1,few,TRBD2,CSARDFAPGTSGTISSYNEQFF,TGCAGTGCTAGAGATTTCGCGCCCGGGACTAGCGGGACTATTAGCTCCTACAATGAGCAGTTCTTC
TRBJ2-1,TRBV28,NA,NA,CASTSASSYNEQFF,TGTGCCAGCACCTCAGCAAGCTCCTACAATGAGCAGTTCTTC
TRBJ2-3,TRBV27,many,TRBD2,CASSPPGLAGPHSSTDTQYF,TGTGCCAGCAGTCCCCCCGGACTAGCGGGACCCCATTCTAGCACAGATACGCAGTATTTT
TRBJ2-5,TRBV29-1,many,TRBD2,CSGLAGPETQYF,TGCAGCGGGCTAGCGGGGCCGGAGACCCAGTACTTC
TRBJ2-1,TRBV28,many,TRBD1,CASSFGTEIYNEQFF,TGTGCCAGCAGTTTCGGGACAGAAATTTACAATGAGCAGTTCTTC
TRBJ2-7,TRBV6-2/TRBV6-3,many,TRBD2,CASSGAGTYEQYF,TGTGCCAGCAGTGGAGCGGGGACCTACGAGCAGTACTTC
TRBJ2-7,TRBV7-9,NA,NA,CASSLGGTTGEQYF,TGTGCCAGCAGCTTAGGGGGGACAACGGGGGAGCAGTACTTC
TRBJ1-1,TRBV15,few,TRBD1,CATSARTGVNTEAFF,TGTGCCACCAGCGCCAGGACAGGGGTGAACACTGAAGCTTTCTTT
TRBJ2-7,TRBV11-2,many,TRBD2,CASSATALAGAGEQYF,TGTGCCAGCAGCGCAACCGCACTAGCGGGAGCAGGCGAGCAGTACTTC
TRBJ1-2,TRBV7-6,NA,NA,CASTTDNYGYTF,TGTGCCAGCACTACCGACAACTATGGCTACACCTTC
TRBJ1-1,TRBV18,many,TRBD1,CASSPREGGGTEAFF,TGTGCCAGCTCACCTCGGGAAGGGGGCGGCACTGAAGCTTTCTTT
TRBJ2-3,TRBV3-1,few,TRBD2,CASSQISPSGYTDTQYF,TGTGCCAGCAGCCAAATTTCGCCTAGCGGATACACAGATACGCAGTATTTT
TRBJ2-3,TRBV11-2,NA,TRBD2,CASSLEIGTSGRDTGTQYF,TGTGCCAGCAGCTTAGAGATCGGGACTAGCGGGAGGGACACAGGTACGCAGTATTTT